What follows are 3 T cell receptor beta chains derived from one specimen sequenced in a study of blood T cell repertoires in COVID-19. Sequencing used immunoSEQ multiplex PCR; TCRdb keeps in-frame clones, though not all of them. The sample contains about 350,000 clones, around 90% of which appear only once. The sequenced sample was peripheral blood. The receptors stem from a woman aged 60-70 years with COVID-19, enrolled during active disease.

This chain links TRBV24-1 with TRBJ1-2; 10 bases align to TRBD1. The V and J ends lost 4 bases and 3 bases, in that order; junction bases with no gene match: 4. Germline values: CDR1 KGHDR, CDR2 SFDVKD. This CDR3 has 15 residues. This CDR3 reads CATSDPGTGDYGYTF. CDR3 DNA sequence: TGTGCCACCAGTGACCCCGGGACAGGGGACTATGGCTACACCTTC.

The chain employs TRBV9 and TRBJ2-5, with 7 positions matching TRBD1. Trimming at V came to 0 bases and at J to 4 bases, leaving 6 bases not matched to a gene. CDR1 is SGDLS, CDR2 YYNGEE, per germline. The CDR3 runs to 15 residues. Here the CDR3 DNA reads TGTGCCAGCAGCGTAGGAGGGGGCGTTGGAGAGACCCAGTACTTC. It encodes CASSVGGGVGETQYF.

This clone appeared a few times. The J gene is TRBJ2-6, the V gene TRBV18, with a weak D call TRBD1 (6 bases). Trimming pared 5 bases from V and 2 bases from J, leaving 10 bases between. The germline CDR1 and CDR2 sequences are KGHSH and LQKENI. The CDR3 covers 15 residues. CDR3 amino acids: CASSAGVPGANVLTF. The DNA of the CDR3 is TGTGCCAGCTCAGCAGGGGTCCCTGGGGCCAACGTCCTGACTTTC.